This T cell receptor (beta chain) was sequenced in a study of monozygotic twins with cystic fibrosis. The overall study: With about 16 PCR cycles, barcoded libraries came from roughly 2.8 micrograms of fragmented DNA. Study-level findings and limits: Low clonality (median roughly 0.01) suggested a mostly naive repertoire. Monozygotic CF twins shared more identical nucleotide clonotypes than unrelated patients.

The method was immunoSEQ multiplex PCR; TCRdb's version includes in-frame clones alone and lacks a portion of them. The repertoire includes about 22,000 clones, about 97% of them detected once, and 0.13% to 0.15% sits in the top ten. Per the germline V gene, CDR1 is SGHNT and CDR2 is YYREEE (reference sequence). V gave up 0 bases and J gave up 2 bases; unmatched junction bases: 7. The CDR3 is 16 residues long. With regard to this clone: Its target is unknown.

Sequenced: blood. The chain links TRBV5-4 to TRBJ2-5, with 7 bases lining up with TRBD2. This clonotype was sampled from a girl under 18 with cystic fibrosis. The CDR3 region has the DNA TGTGCCAGCAGCTTGGGTGGGCGGGAGAGTCAAGAGACCCAGTACTTC. Translating gives CASSLGGRESQETQYF. Variable domain in full (rest from reference TRBV5-4 and TRBJ2-5): ETGVTQSPTHLIKTRGQQVTLRCSSQSGHNTVSWYQQALGQGPQFIFQYYREEENGRGNFPPRFSGLQFPNYSSELNVNALELDDSALYLCASSLGGRESQETQYFGPGTRLLVL.